The sample holds one count of the clone carrying this T cell receptor (beta chain). Antigen unknown. Sequencing was performed with immunoSEQ multiplex PCR; in TCRdb, only in-frame clones are kept and a portion is missing. The sample yields 45,000 to 60,000 clones, around 83% seen once. These data belong to a study of early stage breast cancer tumors. Study summary: Seven or eight ER+/PR+/HER2- tumors were invasive ductal; four were invasive lobular. Each sample averaged around 9.2-fold read coverage.

Study-level results: Most shared enriched TCRB sequences were commonly generated ones. Tumors had around 2.4-fold higher T cell density than normal breast.

Germline CDR1 and CDR2: MGHDK and SYGVNS. Trimming left V 1 base short and J 0 bases short, with 11 bases between. This CDR3 comprises 16 residues. The chain employs TRBV25-1 and TRBJ2-3; weak D call: TRBD1 (5 bases). Input material: blood. The clonotype was recovered from a person aged 50 to 59 with breast cancer. CDR3 sequence: CASSEWGRVSTDTQYF. The CDR3 region has the DNA TGTGCCAGCAGTGAATGGGGCAGGGTAAGCACAGATACGCAGTATTTT.